These T cell receptor beta chains were read from a single sample in a study of patients and donors after allogeneic stem cell transplantation. Each CDR3 protein is one row after TCRdb ran MiXCR on the RT-PCR reads. The sample has over 400,000 distinct CDR3 sequences; roughly 16% are singletons. Sequenced: blood, either unsorted or a sorted T cell fraction (not recorded which). These receptors were taken from a human donor who was either an allogeneic HSCT recipient or a stem cell or donor lymphocyte infusion donor (not recorded which). It is not recorded whose cells these are; they may come from a transplant donor. Each CDR3 is given with its conserved first and last residue. A D gene is named only where the DNA matches it firmly. Expanded clones get a size class; other rows say once, few or many, or leave the size out.

v_call	d_call	j_call	clone_size	cdr3_length	cdr3_nt	cdr3_aa
TRBV15	-	TRBJ1-1	few	13	TGTGCCACCAGCCTTTCCTTGAACACTGAAGCTTTCTTT	CATSLSLNTEAFF
TRBV7-9	-	TRBJ2-3	few	13	TGTGCCAGCAGCTCTACCAGCACAGATACGCAGTATTTT	CASSSTSTDTQYF
TRBV5-1	TRBD1	TRBJ1-1	many	15	TGCGCCAGCAGCTGGGGGGACAGAACGAACACTGAAGCTTTCTTT	CASSWGDRTNTEAFF
TRBV5-1	-	TRBJ1-6	-	13	TGCGCCAGCAGCGTGACAGAGACCTCACCCCTCCACTTT	CASSVTETSPLHF
TRBV6-1	-	TRBJ1-1	-	15	TGTGCCAGCAGTCGGGGGGGCTCCCGGATGCCTGAAGCTTTCTTT	CASSRGGSRMPEAFF
TRBV4-1	-	TRBJ1-6	-	16	TGCGCCAGCAGCCACTCTCGGGATAAGGGATTTTGGTCCCTCCACTTT	CASSHSRDKGFWSLHF
TRBV9	TRBD2	TRBJ2-7	few	14	TGTGCCAGCAGCGCTCGGGGGGGGGACTACGAGCAGTACTTC	CASSARGGDYEQYF
TRBV5-6	-	TRBJ2-5	-	15	TGTGCCAGCAGCTTCGTTACCGCTTCGGGAGAGACCCAGTACTTC	CASSFVTASGETQYF
TRBV9	TRBD2	TRBJ2-2	few	18	TGTGCCAGCAGCGTAGCTGGAAGCCTAGCGGTAGAGATGGGGGAGCTGTTTTTT	CASSVAGSLAVEMGELFF
TRBV25-1	-	TRBJ1-1	-	12	TGTGCCAGCAGTGACCCCGGACTTGAAGCTTTCTTT	CASSDPGLEAFF
TRBV12-3/TRBV12-4	TRBD1	TRBJ2-7	many	16	TGTGCCAGCAGTTTTAGGTCGGACAGGGGCCCCTACGAGCAGTACTTC	CASSFRSDRGPYEQYF
TRBV12-3/TRBV12-4	-	TRBJ2-1	many	16	TGTGCCAGCAGTTCCCCTGCGGGGCCTTCCTACAATGAGCAGTTCTTC	CASSSPAGPSYNEQFF
TRBV10-3	-	TRBJ2-2	many	15	TGTGCCATCAGTGAGTCGACAAAGAACACCGGGGAGCTGTTTTTT	CAISESTKNTGELFF
TRBV7-2	-	TRBJ2-2	-	13	TGTGCCAGCAGCTTGCAGCACACCGGGGAGCTGTTTTTT	CASSLQHTGELFF
TRBV7-6	TRBD1	TRBJ2-7	-	16	TGTGCCAGCAGCTTAGGGACAGGGGGACCAGGGAGCGAGCAGTACTTC	CASSLGTGGPGSEQYF
TRBV20-1	-	TRBJ1-2	-	13	TGCAGTGCTAGTCTCGGGATGCGCTATGGCTACACCTTC	CSASLGMRYGYTF
TRBV2	-	TRBJ1-1	-	14	TGTGCCTCCGCCGACACAAGACTGAACACTGAAGCTTTCTTT	CASADTRLNTEAFF
TRBV25-1	-	TRBJ2-1	many	14	TGTGCCAGCAGTGACCCTCGGTGGGAGAGAGAGCAGTTCTTC	CASSDPRWEREQFF
TRBV15	-	TRBJ1-2	-	14	TGTGCCACGGGTCGTTCGGGCTCTAACTATGGCTACACCTTC	CATGRSGSNYGYTF
TRBV7-9	-	TRBJ2-4	-	16	TGTGCCAGCAGCTCGACAGGAGCGAGAGCCAAAAACATTCAGTACTTC	CASSSTGARAKNIQYF
TRBV6-2/TRBV6-3	TRBD1	TRBJ2-7	few	15	TGTGCCAGCAGCTCGTCTCTGGACAGGGTCTACGAGCAGTACTTC	CASSSSLDRVYEQYF
TRBV20-1	TRBD2	TRBJ2-7	-	12	TGCAGTGCTAGATGGGGGGGACACGAGCAGTACTTC	CSARWGGHEQYF
TRBV6-4	TRBD1	TRBJ2-4	few	16	TGTGCCAGCATTTTACTCCCGGGACAGGGCCAAAACATTCAGTACTTC	CASILLPGQGQNIQYF
TRBV10-3	-	TRBJ2-3	-	12	TGTGCCATCAGCTATAGCGGAGATACGCAGTATTTT	CAISYSGDTQYF
TRBV5-1	TRBD1	TRBJ2-7	few	16	TGCGCCAGCAGCCAAGCAGCAAGGACAGGGGCCCACGAGCAGTACTTC	CASSQAARTGAHEQYF
TRBV7-9	-	TRBJ2-6	few	15	TGTGCCAGCAGCCAACTTCGGTTTGAGGCCAACGTCCTGACTTTC	CASSQLRFEANVLTF
TRBV7-6	TRBD2	TRBJ2-7	-	19	TGTGCCAGCAGCTTACCCCCTAGCGGGGGAGTCGCAAACTCCTACGAGCAGTACTTC	CASSLPPSGGVANSYEQYF
TRBV10-3	TRBD1	TRBJ2-7	many	14	TGTGCCATCAGGAGGACAGGGGCGGGCTACGAGCAGTACTTC	CAIRRTGAGYEQYF
TRBV18	TRBD1	TRBJ1-4	-	15	TGTGCCAGCTCACCCGACAGGGCAACTAATGAAAAACTGTTTTTT	CASSPDRATNEKLFF
TRBV5-5	-	TRBJ1-2	-	16	TGTGCCAGCAGCCCGAGGCCGGTTATAGCTAACTATGGCTACACCTTC	CASSPRPVIANYGYTF
TRBV30	TRBD1	TRBJ1-4	few	14	TGTGCCTGGAGTTCGGACAGGGGCGGCGAAAAACTGTTTTTT	CAWSSDRGGEKLFF
TRBV3-1	-	TRBJ2-7	few	13	TGTGCCAGCAGCCAGTTTTGGGCGTACGAGCAGTACTTC	CASSQFWAYEQYF
TRBV5-1	TRBD2	TRBJ2-3	-	16	TGCGCCAGCAGCCCGGGACTAGCGGGGAAGCTAGATACGCAGTATTTT	CASSPGLAGKLDTQYF
TRBV3-1	-	TRBJ1-3	few	14	TGTGCCAGCAGCCAGGAACTCTCTGGAAACACCATATATTTT	CASSQELSGNTIYF